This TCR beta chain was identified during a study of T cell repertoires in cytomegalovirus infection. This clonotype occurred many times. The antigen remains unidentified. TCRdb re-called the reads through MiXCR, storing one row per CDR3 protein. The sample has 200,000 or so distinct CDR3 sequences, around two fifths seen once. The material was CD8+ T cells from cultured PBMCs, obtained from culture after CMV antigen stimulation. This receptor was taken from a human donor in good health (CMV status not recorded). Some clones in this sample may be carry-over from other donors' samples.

CDR3 in DNA: TGTGCCATACAACCCGGGACGGCGAACACTGAAGCTTTCTTT. Translation gives CAIQPGTANTEAFF. V and J are TRBV10-3 and TRBJ1-1; TRBD1 is a possible D gene (5 bases). This CDR3 is 14 amino acids long. V was clipped by 9 bases and J by 1 base, with 15 bases between them. CDR1 and CDR2 from the germline V gene are ENHRY and SYGVKD.